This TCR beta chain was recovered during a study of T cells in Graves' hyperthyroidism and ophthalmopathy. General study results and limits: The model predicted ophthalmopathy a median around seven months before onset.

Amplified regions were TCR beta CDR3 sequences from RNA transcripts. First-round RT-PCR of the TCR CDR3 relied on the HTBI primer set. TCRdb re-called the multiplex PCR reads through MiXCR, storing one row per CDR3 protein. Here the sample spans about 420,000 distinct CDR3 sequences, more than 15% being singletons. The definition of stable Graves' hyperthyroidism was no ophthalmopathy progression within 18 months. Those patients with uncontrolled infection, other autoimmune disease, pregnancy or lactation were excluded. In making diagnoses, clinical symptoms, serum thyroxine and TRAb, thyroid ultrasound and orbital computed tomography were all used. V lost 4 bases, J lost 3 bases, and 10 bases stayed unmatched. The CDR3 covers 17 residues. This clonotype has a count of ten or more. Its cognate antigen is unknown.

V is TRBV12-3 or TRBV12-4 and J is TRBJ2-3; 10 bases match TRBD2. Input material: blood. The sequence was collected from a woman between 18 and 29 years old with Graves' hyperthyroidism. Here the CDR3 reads CASSYYSGGRRTDTQYF. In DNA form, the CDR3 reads TGTGCCAGCAGTTATTATAGCGGGGGGCGAAGAACAGATACGCAGTATTTT.